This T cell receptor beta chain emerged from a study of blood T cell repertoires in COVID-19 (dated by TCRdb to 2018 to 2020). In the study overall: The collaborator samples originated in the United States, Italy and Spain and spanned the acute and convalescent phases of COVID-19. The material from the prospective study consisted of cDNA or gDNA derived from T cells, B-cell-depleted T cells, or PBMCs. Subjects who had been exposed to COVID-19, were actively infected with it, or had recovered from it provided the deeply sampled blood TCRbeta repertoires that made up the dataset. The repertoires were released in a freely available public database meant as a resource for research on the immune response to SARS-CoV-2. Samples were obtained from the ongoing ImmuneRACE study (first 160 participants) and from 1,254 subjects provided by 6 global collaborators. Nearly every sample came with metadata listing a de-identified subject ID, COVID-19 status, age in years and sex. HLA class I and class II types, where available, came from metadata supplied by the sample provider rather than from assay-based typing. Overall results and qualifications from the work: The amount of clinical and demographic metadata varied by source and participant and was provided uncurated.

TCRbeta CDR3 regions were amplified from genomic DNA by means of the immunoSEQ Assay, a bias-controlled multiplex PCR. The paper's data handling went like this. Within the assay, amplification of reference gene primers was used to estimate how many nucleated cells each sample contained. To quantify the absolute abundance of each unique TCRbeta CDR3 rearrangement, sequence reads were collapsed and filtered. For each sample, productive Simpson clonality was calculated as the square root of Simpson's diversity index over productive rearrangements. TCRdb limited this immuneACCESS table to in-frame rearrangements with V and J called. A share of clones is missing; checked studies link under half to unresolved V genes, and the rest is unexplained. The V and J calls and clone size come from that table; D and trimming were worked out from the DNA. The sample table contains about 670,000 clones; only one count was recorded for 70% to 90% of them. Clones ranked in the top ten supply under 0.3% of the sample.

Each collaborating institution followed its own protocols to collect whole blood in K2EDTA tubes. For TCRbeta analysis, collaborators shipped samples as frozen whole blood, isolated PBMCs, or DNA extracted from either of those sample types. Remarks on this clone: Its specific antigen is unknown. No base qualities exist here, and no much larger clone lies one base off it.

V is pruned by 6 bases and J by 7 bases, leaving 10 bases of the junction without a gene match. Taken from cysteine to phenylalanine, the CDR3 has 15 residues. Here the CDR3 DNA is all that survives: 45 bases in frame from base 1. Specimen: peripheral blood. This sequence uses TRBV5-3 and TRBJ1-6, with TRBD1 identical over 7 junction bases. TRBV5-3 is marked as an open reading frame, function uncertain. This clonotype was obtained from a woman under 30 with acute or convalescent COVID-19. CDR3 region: CARKKGGQSNSPLHF. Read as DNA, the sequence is TGTGCCAGAAAGAAAGGGGGACAGTCCAATTCACCCCTCCACTTT.